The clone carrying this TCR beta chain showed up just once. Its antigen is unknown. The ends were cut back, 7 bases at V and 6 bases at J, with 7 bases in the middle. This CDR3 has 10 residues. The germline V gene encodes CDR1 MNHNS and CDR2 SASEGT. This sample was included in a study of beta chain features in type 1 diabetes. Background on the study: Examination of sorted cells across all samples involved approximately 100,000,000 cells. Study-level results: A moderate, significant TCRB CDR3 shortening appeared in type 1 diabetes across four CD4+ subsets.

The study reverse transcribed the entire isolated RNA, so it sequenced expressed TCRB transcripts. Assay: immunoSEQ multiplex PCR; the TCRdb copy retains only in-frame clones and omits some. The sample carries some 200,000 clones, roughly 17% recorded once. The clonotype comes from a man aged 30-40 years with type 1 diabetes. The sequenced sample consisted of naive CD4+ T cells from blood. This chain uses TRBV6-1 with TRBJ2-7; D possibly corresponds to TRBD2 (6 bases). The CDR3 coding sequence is TGTGCCAGCACGGAGGGCGAGCAGTACTTC. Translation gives CASTEGEQYF.